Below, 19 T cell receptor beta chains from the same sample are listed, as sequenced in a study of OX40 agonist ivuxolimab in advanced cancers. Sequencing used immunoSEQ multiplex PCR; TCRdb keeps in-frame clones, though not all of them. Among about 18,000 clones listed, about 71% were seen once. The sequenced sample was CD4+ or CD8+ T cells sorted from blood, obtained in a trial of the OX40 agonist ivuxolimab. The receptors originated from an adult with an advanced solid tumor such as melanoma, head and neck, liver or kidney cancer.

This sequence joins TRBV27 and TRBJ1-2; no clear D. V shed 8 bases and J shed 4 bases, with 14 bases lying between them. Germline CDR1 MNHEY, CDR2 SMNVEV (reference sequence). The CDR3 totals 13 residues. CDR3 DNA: TGTGCCAGCTTCTTCGCGGGTGGCTATGGCTACACCTTC. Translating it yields CASFFAGGYGYTF.

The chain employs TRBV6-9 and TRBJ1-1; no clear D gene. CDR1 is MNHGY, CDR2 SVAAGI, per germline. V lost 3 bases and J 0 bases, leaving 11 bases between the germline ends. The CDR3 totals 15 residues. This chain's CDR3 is CASSYWVGMNTEAFF. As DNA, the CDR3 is TGTGCCAGCAGTTACTGGGTGGGAATGAACACTGAAGCTTTCTTT.

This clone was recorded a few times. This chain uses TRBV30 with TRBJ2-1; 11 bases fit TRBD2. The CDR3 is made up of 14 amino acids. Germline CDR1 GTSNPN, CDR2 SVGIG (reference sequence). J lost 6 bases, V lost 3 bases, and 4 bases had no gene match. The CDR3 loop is CAWRVAGGLNEQFF. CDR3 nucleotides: TGTGCCTGGAGGGTAGCGGGAGGGCTCAATGAGCAGTTCTTC.

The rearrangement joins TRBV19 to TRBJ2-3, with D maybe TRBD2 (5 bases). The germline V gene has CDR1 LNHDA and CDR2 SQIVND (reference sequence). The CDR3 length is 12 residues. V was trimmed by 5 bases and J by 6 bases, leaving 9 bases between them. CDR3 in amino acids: CASSPLADTQYF. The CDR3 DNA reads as TGTGCCAGTAGTCCTTTAGCGGATACGCAGTATTTT.

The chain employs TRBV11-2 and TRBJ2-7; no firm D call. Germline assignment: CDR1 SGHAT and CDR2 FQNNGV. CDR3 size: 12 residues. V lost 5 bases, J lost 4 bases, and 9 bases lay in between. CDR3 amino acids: CASSPGPYEQYF. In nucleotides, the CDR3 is TGTGCCAGCAGCCCCGGACCTTACGAGCAGTACTTC.

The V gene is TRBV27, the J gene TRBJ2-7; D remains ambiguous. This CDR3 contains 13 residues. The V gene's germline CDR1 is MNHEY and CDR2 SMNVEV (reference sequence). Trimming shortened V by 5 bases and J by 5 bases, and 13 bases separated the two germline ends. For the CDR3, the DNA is TGTGCCAGCAGTCTCCAGACTGGAAACGAGCAGTACTTC. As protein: CASSLQTGNEQYF.

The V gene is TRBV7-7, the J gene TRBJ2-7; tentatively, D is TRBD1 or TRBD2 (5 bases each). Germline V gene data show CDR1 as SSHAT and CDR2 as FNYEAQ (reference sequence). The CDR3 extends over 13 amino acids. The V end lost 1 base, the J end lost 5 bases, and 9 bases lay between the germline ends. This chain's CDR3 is CASSLDRGDEQYF. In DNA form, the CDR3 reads TGTGCCAGCAGCTTAGATCGAGGGGACGAGCAGTACTTC.

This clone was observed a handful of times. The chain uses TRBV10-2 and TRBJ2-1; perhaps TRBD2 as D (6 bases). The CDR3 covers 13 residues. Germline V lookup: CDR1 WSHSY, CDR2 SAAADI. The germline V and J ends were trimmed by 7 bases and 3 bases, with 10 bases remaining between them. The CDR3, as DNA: TGCGCCAGCACCCCGGGACTCTACAATGAGCAGTTCTTC. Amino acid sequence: CASTPGLYNEQFF.

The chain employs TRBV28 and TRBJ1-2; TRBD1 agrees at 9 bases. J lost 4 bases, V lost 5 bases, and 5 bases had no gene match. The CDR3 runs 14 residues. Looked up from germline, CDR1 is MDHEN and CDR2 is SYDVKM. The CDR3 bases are TGTGCCAGCAGTCCTACAGGGGGCACCTATGGCTACACCTTC. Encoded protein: CASSPTGGTYGYTF.

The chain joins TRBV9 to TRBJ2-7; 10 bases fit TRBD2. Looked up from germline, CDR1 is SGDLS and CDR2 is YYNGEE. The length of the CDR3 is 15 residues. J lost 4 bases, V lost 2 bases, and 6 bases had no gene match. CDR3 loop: CASSVGTSEAYEQYF. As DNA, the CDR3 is TGTGCCAGCAGCGTGGGGACTAGCGAGGCATACGAGCAGTACTTC.

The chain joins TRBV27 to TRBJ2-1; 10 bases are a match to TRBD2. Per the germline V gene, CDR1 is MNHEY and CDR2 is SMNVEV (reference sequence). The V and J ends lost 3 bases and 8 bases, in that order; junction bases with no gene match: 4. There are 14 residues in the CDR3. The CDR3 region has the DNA TGTGCCAGCAGTTTCCTAGCGGGAGAGGATGAGCAGTTCTTC. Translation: CASSFLAGEDEQFF.

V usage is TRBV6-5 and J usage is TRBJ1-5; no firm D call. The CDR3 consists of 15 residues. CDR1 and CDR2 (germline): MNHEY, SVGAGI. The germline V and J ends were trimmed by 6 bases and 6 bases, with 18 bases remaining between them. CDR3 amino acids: CASSLDRQTGQPQHF. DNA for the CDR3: TGTGCCAGCAGCCTTGACCGGCAAACGGGTCAGCCCCAGCATTTT.

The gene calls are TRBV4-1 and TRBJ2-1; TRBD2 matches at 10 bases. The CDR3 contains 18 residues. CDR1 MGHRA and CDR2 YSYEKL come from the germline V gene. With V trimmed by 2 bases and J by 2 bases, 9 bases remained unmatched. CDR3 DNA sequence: TGCGCCAGCAGCCAACACGGGGGAGCGGGAGGGCCCTACAATGAGCAGTTCTTC. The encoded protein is CASSQHGGAGGPYNEQFF.

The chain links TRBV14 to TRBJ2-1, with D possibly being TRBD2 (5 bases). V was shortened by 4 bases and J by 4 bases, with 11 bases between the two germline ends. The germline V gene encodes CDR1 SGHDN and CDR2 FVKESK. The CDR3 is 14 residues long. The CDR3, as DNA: TGTGCCAGCAGCCTTAAGACTACGTACAATGAGCAGTTCTTC. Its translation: CASSLKTTYNEQFF.

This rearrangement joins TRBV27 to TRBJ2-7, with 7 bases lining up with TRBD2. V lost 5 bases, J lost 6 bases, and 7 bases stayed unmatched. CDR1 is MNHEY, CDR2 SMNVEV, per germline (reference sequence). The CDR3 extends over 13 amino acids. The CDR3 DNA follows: TGTGCCAGCAGTCTCGGACTAGTTGGCGAGCAGTACTTC. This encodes CASSLGLVGEQYF.

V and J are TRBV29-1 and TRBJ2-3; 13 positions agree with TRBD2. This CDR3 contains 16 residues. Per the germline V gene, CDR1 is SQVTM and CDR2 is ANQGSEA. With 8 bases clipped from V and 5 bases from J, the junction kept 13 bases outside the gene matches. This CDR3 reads CSSQQGLAGAGDTQYF. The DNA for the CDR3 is TGCAGCTCACAGCAAGGACTAGCGGGAGCCGGAGATACGCAGTATTTT.

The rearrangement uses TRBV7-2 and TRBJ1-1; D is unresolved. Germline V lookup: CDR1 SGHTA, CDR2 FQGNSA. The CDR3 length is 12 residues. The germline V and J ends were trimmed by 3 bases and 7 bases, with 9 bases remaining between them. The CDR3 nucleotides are TGTGCCAGCAGCTTGGGCGACGGTGAAGCTTTCTTT. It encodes CASSLGDGEAFF.

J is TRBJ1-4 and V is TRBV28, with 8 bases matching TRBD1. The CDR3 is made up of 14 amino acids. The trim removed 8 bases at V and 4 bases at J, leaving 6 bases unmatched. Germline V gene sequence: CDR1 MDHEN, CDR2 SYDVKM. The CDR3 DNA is TGTGCCAGCGAGCGGACAGGGATTAATGAAAAACTGTTTTTT. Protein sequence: CASERTGINEKLFF.

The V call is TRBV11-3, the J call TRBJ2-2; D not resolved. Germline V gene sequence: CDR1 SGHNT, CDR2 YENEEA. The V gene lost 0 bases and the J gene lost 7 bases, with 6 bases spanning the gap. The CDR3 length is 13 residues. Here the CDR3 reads CASSLDPGGELFF. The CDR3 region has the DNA TGTGCCAGCAGCTTAGATCCAGGCGGGGAGCTGTTTTTT.